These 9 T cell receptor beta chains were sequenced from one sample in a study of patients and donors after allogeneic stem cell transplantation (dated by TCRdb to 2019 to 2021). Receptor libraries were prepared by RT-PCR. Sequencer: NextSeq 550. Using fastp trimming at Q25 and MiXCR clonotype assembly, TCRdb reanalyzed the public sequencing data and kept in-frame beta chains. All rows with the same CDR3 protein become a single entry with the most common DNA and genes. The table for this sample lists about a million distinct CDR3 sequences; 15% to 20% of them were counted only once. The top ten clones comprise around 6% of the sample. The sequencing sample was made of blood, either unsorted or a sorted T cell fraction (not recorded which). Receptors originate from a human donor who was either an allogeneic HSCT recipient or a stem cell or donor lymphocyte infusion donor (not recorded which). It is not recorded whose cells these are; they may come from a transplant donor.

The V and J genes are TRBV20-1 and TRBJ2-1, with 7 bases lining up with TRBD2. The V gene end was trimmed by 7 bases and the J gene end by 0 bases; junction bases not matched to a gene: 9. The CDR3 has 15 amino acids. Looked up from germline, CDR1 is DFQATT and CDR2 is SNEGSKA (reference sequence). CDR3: CSDKKAGSSYNEQFF. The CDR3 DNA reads TGCAGTGATAAGAAAGCGGGAAGCTCCTACAATGAGCAGTTCTTC.

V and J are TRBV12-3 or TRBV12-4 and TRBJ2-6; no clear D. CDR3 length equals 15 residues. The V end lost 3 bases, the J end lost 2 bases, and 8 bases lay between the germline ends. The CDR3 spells CASSFFSPGANVLTF. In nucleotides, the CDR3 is TGTGCCAGCAGTTTTTTCTCCCCTGGGGCCAACGTCCTGACTTTC.

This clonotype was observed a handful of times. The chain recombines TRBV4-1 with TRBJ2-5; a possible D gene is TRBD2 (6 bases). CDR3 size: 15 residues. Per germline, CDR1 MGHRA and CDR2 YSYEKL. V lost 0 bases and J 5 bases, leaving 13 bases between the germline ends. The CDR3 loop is CASSQDEGTGETQYF. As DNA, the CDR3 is TGCGCCAGCAGCCAAGATGAGGGGACTGGGGAGACCCAGTACTTC.

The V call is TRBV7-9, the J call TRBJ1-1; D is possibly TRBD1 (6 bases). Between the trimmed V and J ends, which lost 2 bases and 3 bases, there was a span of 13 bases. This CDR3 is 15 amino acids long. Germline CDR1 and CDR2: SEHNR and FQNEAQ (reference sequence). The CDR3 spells CASSLRFGGHTEAFF. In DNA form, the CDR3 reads TGTGCCAGCAGCTTAAGATTTGGGGGCCACACTGAAGCTTTCTTT.

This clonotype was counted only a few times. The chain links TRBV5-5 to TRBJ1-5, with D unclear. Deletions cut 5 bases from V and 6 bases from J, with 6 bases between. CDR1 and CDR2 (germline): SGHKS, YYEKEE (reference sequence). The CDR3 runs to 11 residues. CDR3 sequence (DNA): TGTGCCAGCAGTGCTCGTCAGCCCCAGCATTTT. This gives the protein CASSARQPQHF.

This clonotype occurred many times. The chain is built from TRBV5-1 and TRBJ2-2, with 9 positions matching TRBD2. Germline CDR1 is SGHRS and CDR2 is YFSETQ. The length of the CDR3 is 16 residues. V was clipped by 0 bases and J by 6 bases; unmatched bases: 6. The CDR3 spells CASSLGVAGDSGELFF. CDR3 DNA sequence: TGCGCCAGCAGCTTGGGAGTAGCGGGAGATTCCGGGGAGCTGTTTTTT.

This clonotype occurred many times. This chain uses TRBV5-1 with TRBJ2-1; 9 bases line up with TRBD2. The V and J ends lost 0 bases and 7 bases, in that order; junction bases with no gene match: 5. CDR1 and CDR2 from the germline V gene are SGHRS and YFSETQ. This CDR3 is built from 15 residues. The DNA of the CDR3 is TGCGCCAGCAGCTTGGCTAGCGGGATTAGGAATGAGCAGTTCTTC. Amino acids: CASSLASGIRNEQFF.

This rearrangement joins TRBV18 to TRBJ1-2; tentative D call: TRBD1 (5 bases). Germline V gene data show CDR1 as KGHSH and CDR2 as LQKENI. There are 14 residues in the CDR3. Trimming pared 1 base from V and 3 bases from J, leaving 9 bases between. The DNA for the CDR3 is TGTGCCAGCTCACCACTTCGGGGGGACTATGGCTACACCTTC. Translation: CASSPLRGDYGYTF.

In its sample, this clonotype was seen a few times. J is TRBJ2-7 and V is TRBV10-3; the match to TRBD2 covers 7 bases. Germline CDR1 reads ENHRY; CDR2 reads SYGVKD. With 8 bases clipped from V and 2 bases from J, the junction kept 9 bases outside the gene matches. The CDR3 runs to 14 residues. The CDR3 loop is CAIGRTRGPYEQYF. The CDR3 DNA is TGTGCCATCGGGCGGACTAGAGGACCCTACGAGCAGTACTTC.